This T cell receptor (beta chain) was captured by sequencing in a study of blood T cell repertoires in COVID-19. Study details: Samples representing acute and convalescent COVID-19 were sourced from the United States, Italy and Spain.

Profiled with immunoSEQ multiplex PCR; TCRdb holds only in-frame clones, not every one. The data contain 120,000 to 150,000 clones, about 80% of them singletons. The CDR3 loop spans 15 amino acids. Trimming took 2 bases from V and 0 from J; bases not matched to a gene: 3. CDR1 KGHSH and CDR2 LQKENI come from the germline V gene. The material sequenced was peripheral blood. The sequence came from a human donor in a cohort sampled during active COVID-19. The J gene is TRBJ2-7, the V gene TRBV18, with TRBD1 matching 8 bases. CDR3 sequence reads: CASSPGTGFSYEQYF. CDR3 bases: TGTGCCAGCTCACCAGGGACAGGTTTCTCCTACGAGCAGTACTTC.